A single T cell receptor (beta chain) is shown here with its context. As yet, its antigen is unknown. Germline-derived CDR1 and CDR2 are MDHEN and SYDVKM. V shed 3 bases and J shed 4 bases, with 9 bases lying between them. CDR3 size: 13 residues. Treatment: roughly 10-day PBMC culture with coronavirus spike peptide pools or control peptides (ViraFEST assay). Sequencing of cultured CD4+ T cell DNA used the Oncomine TCR Beta short-read assay. Researchers extracted genomic DNA from CD4+ T cells that had been cultured. TCRdb reprocessed the PCR reads via MiXCR and lists one record per CDR3 protein. The table includes fewer than 15,000 distinct CDR3 sequences, 51% detected once. These data belong to a study of vaccination and CD4 T cells after COVID-19.

The clonotype comes from a human donor who had recovered from COVID-19. Sequencing was carried out using CD4+ T cells from blood, cultured in vitro. The rearrangement joins TRBV28 to TRBJ1-2; no reliable D call. The CDR3 loop reads CASSFRGRYGYTF. The CDR3 DNA follows: TGTGCCAGCAGTTTCCGCGGGCGCTATGGCTACACCTTC.